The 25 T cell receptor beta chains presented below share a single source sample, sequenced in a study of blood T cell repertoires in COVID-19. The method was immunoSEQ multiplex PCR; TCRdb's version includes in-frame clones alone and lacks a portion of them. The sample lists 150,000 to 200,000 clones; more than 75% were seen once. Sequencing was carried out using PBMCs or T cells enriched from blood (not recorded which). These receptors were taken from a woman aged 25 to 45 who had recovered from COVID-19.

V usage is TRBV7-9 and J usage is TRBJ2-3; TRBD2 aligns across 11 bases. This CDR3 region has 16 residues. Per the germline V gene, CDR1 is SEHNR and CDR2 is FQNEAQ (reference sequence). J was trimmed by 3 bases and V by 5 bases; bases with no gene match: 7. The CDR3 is CASSHEGLAETDTQYF. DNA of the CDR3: TGTGCCAGCAGCCACGAGGGACTAGCGGAAACAGATACGCAGTATTTT.

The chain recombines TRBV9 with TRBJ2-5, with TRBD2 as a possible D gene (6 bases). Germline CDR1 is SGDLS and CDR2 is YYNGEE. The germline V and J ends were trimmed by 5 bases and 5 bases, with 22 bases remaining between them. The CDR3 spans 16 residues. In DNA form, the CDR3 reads TGTGCCAGCAGTGGCATTCGGGCGGGGCCCGGGGAGACCCAGTACTTC. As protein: CASSGIRAGPGETQYF.

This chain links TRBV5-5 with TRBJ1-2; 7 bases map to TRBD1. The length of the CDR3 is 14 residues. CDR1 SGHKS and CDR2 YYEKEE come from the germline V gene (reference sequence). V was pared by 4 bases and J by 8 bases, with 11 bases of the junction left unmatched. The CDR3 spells CASSVTGEVRGYTF. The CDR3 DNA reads TGTGCCAGCAGCGTAACAGGGGAAGTAAGGGGCTACACCTTC.

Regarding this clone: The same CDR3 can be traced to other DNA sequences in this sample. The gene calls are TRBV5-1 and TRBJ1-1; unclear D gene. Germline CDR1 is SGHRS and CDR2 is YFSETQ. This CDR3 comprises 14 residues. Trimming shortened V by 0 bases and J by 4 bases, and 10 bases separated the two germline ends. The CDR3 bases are TGCGCCAGCAGCTTGGGAGGGTCGGGCACTGAAGCTTTCTTT. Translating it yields CASSLGGSGTEAFF.

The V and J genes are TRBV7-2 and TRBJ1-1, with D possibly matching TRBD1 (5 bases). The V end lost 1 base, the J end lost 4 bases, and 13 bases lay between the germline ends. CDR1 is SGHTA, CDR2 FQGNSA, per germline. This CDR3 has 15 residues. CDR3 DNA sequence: TGTGCCAGCAGCTTAGTGGTTTCGGGGGGCACTGAAGCTTTCTTT. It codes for CASSLVVSGGTEAFF.

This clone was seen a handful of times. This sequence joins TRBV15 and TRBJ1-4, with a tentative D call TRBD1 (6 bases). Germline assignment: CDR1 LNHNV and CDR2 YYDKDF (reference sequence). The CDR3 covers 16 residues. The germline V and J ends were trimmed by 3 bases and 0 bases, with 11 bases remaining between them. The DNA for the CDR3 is TGTGCCACCAGCAGCCTACAGGGTGCAACTAATGAAAAACTGTTTTTT. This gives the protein CATSSLQGATNEKLFF.

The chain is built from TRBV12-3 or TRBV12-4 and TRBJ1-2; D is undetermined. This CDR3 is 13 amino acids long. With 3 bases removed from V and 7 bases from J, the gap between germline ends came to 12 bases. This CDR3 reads CASSLGMAGGYTF. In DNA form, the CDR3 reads TGTGCCAGCAGTTTGGGAATGGCGGGTGGCTACACCTTC.

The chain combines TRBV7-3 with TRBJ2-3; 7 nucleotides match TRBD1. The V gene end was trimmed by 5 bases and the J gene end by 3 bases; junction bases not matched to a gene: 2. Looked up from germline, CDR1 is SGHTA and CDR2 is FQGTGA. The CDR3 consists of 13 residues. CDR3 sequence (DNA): TGTGCCAGCAGCGCAGGGGGAACAGATACGCAGTATTTT. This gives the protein CASSAGGTDTQYF.

The CDR3 DNA is TGCAGTGCTAGTGGGGTGGACAGGGTGGATGGCTACACCTTC. This sequence encodes CSASGVDRVDGYTF. The chain carries TRBV20-1 and TRBJ1-2; 8 nucleotides match TRBD1. Per the germline V gene, CDR1 is DFQATT and CDR2 is SNEGSKA (reference sequence). This CDR3 is built from 14 residues. J lost 6 bases, V lost 3 bases, and 9 bases had no gene match.

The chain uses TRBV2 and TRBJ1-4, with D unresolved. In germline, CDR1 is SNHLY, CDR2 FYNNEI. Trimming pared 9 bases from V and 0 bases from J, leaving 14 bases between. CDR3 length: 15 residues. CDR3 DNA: TGTGCCAGTACCATTGGACTGGCAACTAATGAAAAACTGTTTTTT. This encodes CASTIGLATNEKLFF.

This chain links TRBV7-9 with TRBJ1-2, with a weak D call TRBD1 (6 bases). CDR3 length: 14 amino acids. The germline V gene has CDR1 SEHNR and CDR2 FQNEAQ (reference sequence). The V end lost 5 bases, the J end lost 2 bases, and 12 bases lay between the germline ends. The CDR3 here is CASSPRTENYGYTF. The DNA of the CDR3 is TGTGCCAGCAGCCCCCGGACAGAAAACTATGGCTACACCTTC.

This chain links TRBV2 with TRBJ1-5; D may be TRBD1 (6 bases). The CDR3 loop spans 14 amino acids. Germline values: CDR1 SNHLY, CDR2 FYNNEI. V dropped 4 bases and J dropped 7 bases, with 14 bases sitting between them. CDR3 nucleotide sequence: TGTGCCAGCAGTGTGGCCAGGGGTGGGCAGCCCCAGCATTTT. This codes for CASSVARGGQPQHF.

The chain's CDR3 is CASSLAQGEKTEAFF. CDR3 in DNA: TGTGCCAGCAGCTTAGCTCAGGGGGAAAAGACTGAAGCTTTCTTT. The gene calls are TRBV7-9 and TRBJ1-1; 7 positions agree with TRBD1. The CDR3 length is 15 residues. The V segment lost 0 bases and the J segment 5 bases; nucleotides outside the gene matches: 6. CDR1 and CDR2 from the germline V gene are SEHNR and FQNEAQ (reference sequence). Looking up the rest from reference TRBV7-9 and TRBJ1-1 gives the full variable domain: DTGVSQNPRHKITKRGQNVTFRCDPISEHNRLYWYRQTLGQGPEFLTYFQNEAQLEKSRLLSDRFSAERPKGSFSTLEIQRTEQGDSAMYLCASSLAQGEKTEAFFGQGTRLTVV.

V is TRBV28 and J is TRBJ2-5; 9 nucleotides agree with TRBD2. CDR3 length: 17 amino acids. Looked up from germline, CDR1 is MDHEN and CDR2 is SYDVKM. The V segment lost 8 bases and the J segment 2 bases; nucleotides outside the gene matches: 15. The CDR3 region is CASFPGGRAHPQETQYF. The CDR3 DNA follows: TGTGCCAGCTTCCCGGGCGGGAGGGCCCACCCTCAAGAGACCCAGTACTTC.

CDR3 nucleotides: TGTGCCAGCAGTCCCCAGGGGTTAGTCTATGGCTACACCTTC. As protein: CASSPQGLVYGYTF. V and J are TRBV28 and TRBJ1-2, with D possibly TRBD1 on 6 matching bases. Germline assignment: CDR1 MDHEN and CDR2 SYDVKM. Trimming removed 5 bases from V and 4 bases from J, with 14 bases in between. The CDR3 totals 14 residues.

CDR3 in amino acids: CSASAGGIYEQYF. CDR3 DNA sequence: TGCAGTGCTAGTGCGGGAGGGATTTACGAGCAGTACTTC. The chain has TRBV20-1 and TRBJ2-7; 9 bases agree with TRBD2. The ends lost 3 bases at V and 4 bases at J; junction bases unmatched: 4. Germline CDR1 reads DFQATT; CDR2 reads SNEGSKA (reference sequence). This CDR3 region has 13 residues.

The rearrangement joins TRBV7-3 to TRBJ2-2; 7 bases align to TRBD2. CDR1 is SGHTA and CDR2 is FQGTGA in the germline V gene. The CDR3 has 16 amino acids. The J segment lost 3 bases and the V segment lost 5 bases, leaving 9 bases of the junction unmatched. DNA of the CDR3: TGTGCCAGCAGCGTAAAGTCGGGGAGGGACACCGGGGAGCTGTTTTTT. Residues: CASSVKSGRDTGELFF.

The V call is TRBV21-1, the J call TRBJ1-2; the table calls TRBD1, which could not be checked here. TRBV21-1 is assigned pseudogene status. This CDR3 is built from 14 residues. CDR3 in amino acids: CATRAGSRGYGYTF. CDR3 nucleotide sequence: TGTGCCACCCGGGCAGGGTCCAGGGGCTATGGCTACACCTTC.

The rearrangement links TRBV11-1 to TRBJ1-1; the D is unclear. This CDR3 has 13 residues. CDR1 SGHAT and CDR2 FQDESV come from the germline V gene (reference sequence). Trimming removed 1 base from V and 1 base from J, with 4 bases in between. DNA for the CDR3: TGTGCCAGCAGCTTAGTGGCGAACACTGAAGCTTTCTTT. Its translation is CASSLVANTEAFF. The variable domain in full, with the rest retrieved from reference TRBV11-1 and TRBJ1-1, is EAEVAQSPRYKITEKSQAVAFWCDPISGHATLYWYRQILGQGPELLVQFQDESVVDDSQLPKDRFSAERLKGVDSTLKIQPAELGDSAMYLCASSLVANTEAFFGQGTRLTVV.

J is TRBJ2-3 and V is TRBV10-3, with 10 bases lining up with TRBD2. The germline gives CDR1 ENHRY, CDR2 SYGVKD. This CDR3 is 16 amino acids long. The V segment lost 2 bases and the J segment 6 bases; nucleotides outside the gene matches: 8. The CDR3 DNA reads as TGTGCCATCAGTGAGGGGACTAGCGAAGCGGCCGATACGCAGTATTTT. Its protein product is CAISEGTSEAADTQYF.

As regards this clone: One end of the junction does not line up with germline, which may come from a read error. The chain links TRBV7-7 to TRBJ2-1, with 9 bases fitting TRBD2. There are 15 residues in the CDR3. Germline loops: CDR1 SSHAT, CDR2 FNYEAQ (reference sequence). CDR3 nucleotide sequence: TGTGCTAGCAGCTTAGTGGGCGGGAGGGCCGATGAGCAGTTCTTC. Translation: CASSLVGGRADEQFF.

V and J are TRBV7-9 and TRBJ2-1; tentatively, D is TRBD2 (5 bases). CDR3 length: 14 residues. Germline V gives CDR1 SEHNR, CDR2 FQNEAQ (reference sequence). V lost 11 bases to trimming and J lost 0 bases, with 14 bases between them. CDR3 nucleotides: TGTGCCGGCGGGCTCGATCTCTCCTACAATGAGCAGTTCTTC. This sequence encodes CAGGLDLSYNEQFF.

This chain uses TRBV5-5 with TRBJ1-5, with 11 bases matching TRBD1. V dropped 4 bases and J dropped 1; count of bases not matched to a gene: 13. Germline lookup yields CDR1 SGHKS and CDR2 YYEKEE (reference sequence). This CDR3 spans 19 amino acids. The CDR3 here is CASSVTPGQGVLSNQPQHF. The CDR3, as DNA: TGTGCCAGCAGCGTAACCCCGGGACAGGGGGTCTTAAGCAATCAGCCCCAGCATTTT.

The CDR3 spells CASSIGRLAGSFGYPFF. CDR3 nucleotides: TGTGCCAGTAGTATAGGTAGGCTAGCGGGCAGCTTTGGCTACCCGTTCTTC. The chain carries TRBV19 and TRBJ2-1, with 8 bases aligning to TRBD2. V lost 1 base, J lost 15 bases, and 20 bases stayed unmatched. This CDR3 comprises 17 residues. Germline CDR1 reads LNHDA; CDR2 reads SQIVND (reference sequence).

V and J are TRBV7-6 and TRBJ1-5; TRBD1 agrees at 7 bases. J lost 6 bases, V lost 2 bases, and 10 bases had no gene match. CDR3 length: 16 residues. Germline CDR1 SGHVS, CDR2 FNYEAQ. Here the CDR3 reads CASSLSFGDSPQPQHF. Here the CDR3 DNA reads TGTGCCAGCAGCTTATCATTTGGGGACAGTCCTCAGCCCCAGCATTTT.